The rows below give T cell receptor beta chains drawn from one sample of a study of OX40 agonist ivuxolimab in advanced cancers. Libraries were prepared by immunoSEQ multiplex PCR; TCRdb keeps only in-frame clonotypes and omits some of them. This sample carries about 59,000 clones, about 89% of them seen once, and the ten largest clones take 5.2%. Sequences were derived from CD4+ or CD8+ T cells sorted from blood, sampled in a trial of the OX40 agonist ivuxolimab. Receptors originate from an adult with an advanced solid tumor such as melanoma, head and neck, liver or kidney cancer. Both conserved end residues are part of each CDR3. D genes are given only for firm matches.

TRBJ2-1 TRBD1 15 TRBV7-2 TGTGCCAGCAGCTTCGACAGGGCAGTCTACAATGAGCAGTTCTTC CASSFDRAVYNEQFF
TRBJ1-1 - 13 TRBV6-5 TGTGCCAGCAGCCACAGGGTGACGACTGAAGCTTTCTTT CASSHRVTTEAFF
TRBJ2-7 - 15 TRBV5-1 TGCGCCAGCAGCTTGGGGGACGCCGGTTCCTACGAGCAGTACTTC CASSLGDAGSYEQYF
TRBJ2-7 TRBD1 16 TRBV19 TGTGCCAGTAGTATGTATGGAATAGGGGGCATCTACGAGCAGTACTTC CASSMYGIGGIYEQYF
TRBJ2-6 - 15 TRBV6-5 TGTGCCAGCAGTTACTTGACTCCTGGGGCCAACGTCCTGACTTTC CASSYLTPGANVLTF
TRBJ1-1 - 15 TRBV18 TGTGCCAGCTCACCACCGTCTGCCCTGAACACTGAAGCTTTCTTT CASSPPSALNTEAFF
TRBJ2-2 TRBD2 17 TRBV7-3 TGTGCCAGCAGCATCTCCGGGACTAGGGGGTCCCCCGGGGAGCTGTTTTTT CASSISGTRGSPGELFF
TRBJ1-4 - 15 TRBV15 TGTGCCACCAGCAGAGAGGCGGGCGGAGCAGGACTGGTGATTTTT CATSREAGGAGLVIF
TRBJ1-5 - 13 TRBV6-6 TGTGCCAGCAGCAGGGGCAGAAATCAGCCCCAGCATTTT CASSRGRNQPQHF
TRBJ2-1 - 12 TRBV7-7 TGTGCCAGCAGCGGCCATGGGGGTGAGCAGTTCTTC CASSGHGGEQFF
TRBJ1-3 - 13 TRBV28 TGTGCCAGCGTCTACGACTCTGGAAACACCATATATTTT CASVYDSGNTIYF
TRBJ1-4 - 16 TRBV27 TGTGCCAGCAGTTTTGATCACCGGGAGACTAATGAAAAACTGTTTTTT CASSFDHRETNEKLFF
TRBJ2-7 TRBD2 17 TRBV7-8 TGTGCCAGCAGCTTAGCCGATCTAGCGGGAGGATCCTACGAGCAGTACTTC CASSLADLAGGSYEQYF
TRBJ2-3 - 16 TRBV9 TGTGCCAGCAGCGCCCTGTCTGCAACTAGCACAGATACGCAGTATTTT CASSALSATSTDTQYF
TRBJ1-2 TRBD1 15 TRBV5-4 TGTGCCAGCAGCGTTAACCCGGGGGGGACAGATGGCTACACCTTC CASSVNPGGTDGYTF
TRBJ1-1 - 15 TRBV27 TGTGCCAGCAGTCTGTACAGAGATACGGGCACTGAAGCTTTCTTT CASSLYRDTGTEAFF
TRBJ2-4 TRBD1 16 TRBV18 TGTGCCAGCTCACCAACGACAGGGGGCGCGAGGGACATTCAGTACTTC CASSPTTGGARDIQYF
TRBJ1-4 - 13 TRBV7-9 TGTGCCAGCAGCTTAGATCAAGGTGAAAAACTGTTTTTT CASSLDQGEKLFF